This TCR beta chain was recorded in a study of technical replicates of blood from four donors. CDR3 size: 14 residues. Germline V lookup: CDR1 SGHDN, CDR2 FVKESK. Unmatched junction bases numbered 7, after V lost 5 bases and J lost 4 bases. TCRdb keeps only in-frame clones here, not all; method: immunoSEQ multiplex PCR. The sample lists some 80,000 clones; 75% to 90% were seen once. The TCR originated in a human donor in good health. Some clones in this sample may be carry-over from other donors' samples. Sequencing used PBMCs. The chain links TRBV14 to TRBJ1-1; 7 nucleotides agree with TRBD1. The CDR3 loop is CASSSRQGGTEAFF. The DNA of the CDR3 is TGTGCCAGCAGCTCCCGACAGGGAGGCACTGAAGCTTTCTTT.